A single sample is the source of the 3 T cell receptor beta chains below, sequenced in a study of vaccination and CD4 T cells after COVID-19. What these receptors recognize is not known. The Oncomine TCR Beta short-read assay generated sequence data from the DNA of cultured CD4+ T cells. TCRdb re-called the PCR reads with MiXCR, one entry per CDR3 protein. The sample contains more than 15,000 distinct CDR3 sequences, roughly 46% of which appear only once. The treatment: approximately 10-day PBMC culture with coronavirus spike peptide pools or control peptides (ViraFEST assay). Sequencing was done on a sample of CD4+ T cells from blood, cultured in vitro. These receptors were taken from a human donor who had recovered from COVID-19.

This clonotype was seen only a few times. The rearrangement uses TRBV6-1 and TRBJ1-5; 11 nucleotides align to TRBD1. In germline, CDR1 is MNHNS, CDR2 SASEGT. This CDR3 comprises 17 residues. Losses at the gene ends were 2 bases for V and 5 bases for J; bases not matched to a gene: 8. In nucleotides, the CDR3 is TGTGCCAGCAGTGAAAACCTAGGACAGGGGGCATATCAGCCCCAGCATTTT. Translation: CASSENLGQGAYQPQHF.

J is TRBJ2-7 and V is TRBV6-2 or TRBV6-3; TRBD1 agrees at 9 bases. V shed 6 bases and J 3 bases; nucleotides not matched to a gene: 3. This CDR3 spans 13 amino acids. In germline, CDR1 is MNHEY, CDR2 SVGEGT. CDR3 coding DNA: TGTGCCAGCAGGCAGACAGGGGGCTACGAGCAGTACTTC. It yields the protein CASRQTGGYEQYF.

The chain uses TRBV12-3 or TRBV12-4 and TRBJ2-1; 12 bases map to TRBD2. J lost 3 bases, V lost 2 bases, and 5 bases had no gene match. The CDR3 has 17 residues. Here the CDR3 reads CASSLYASGGDYNEQFF. The CDR3 DNA follows: TGTGCCAGCAGTTTATACGCTAGCGGGGGGGACTACAATGAGCAGTTCTTC.